Each of the 27 T cell receptor beta chains below was sequenced from the same sample in a study of cytomegalovirus exposure and HLA in healthy donors. Produced via immunoSEQ multiplex PCR; TCRdb's table is partial and in-frame only. Of 190,000 or so clones detected, around 81% appear once; the ten largest clones hold approximately 3%. The specimen sequenced was PBMCs. The receptors derive from a woman aged 18-29 years in good health and CMV-seropositive.

The chain recombines TRBV7-2 with TRBJ1-1; D possibly corresponds to TRBD1 (5 bases). Germline assignment: CDR1 SGHTA and CDR2 FQGNSA. Deletions cut 5 bases from V and 9 bases from J, with 16 bases between. The CDR3 has 13 residues. The DNA for the CDR3 is TGTGCCAGCAGCGAAACGCTGACAGCTAAAGCTTTCTTT. Translating it yields CASSETLTAKAFF.

V and J are TRBV7-9 and TRBJ1-6; 7 bases fit TRBD1. The CDR3 extends over 14 amino acids. Per the germline V gene, CDR1 is SEHNR and CDR2 is FQNEAQ (reference sequence). Trimming at V came to 5 bases and at J to 9 bases, leaving 7 bases not matched to a gene. DNA for the CDR3: TGTGCCAGCAGCGCGACAGGGTCGGTTTCACCCCTCCACTTT. This codes for CASSATGSVSPLHF.

The V and J genes are TRBV5-6 and TRBJ1-1, with a tentative D call TRBD1 (6 bases). This CDR3 is 16 amino acids long. V shed 2 bases and J shed 1 base, with 15 bases lying between them. Looked up from germline, CDR1 is SGHDT and CDR2 is YYEEEE. The CDR3 sequence: CASSFGQGSTNTEAFF. Here the CDR3 DNA reads TGTGCCAGCAGCTTTGGGCAGGGGAGTACGAACACTGAAGCTTTCTTT.

The V gene is TRBV19, the J gene TRBJ2-1, with D uncertain. The CDR3 sequence is 11 residues long. V was pared by 6 bases and J by 3 bases, with 3 bases between. Germline CDR1 reads LNHDA; CDR2 reads SQIVND (reference sequence). CDR3 nucleotides: TGTGCCAGTAGCTTCTACAATGAGCAGTTCTTC. This gives the protein CASSFYNEQFF.

V gene TRBV9 combines with J gene TRBJ1-1; no reliable D call. This CDR3 contains 14 residues. CDR1 SGDLS and CDR2 YYNGEE come from the germline V gene. Trimming cost V 0 bases and J 3 bases, with 9 bases left between them. CDR3: CASSVASTDTEAFF. As DNA, the CDR3 is TGTGCCAGCAGCGTAGCATCCACAGACACTGAAGCTTTCTTT.

The genes are TRBV7-6 and TRBJ1-4; D is undetermined. CDR1 is SGHVS and CDR2 is FNYEAQ in the germline V gene. V lost 5 bases and J 0 bases, leaving 16 bases between the germline ends. This CDR3 is 17 amino acids long. Here the CDR3 reads CASSDLAGFATNEKLFF. The CDR3, as DNA: TGTGCCAGCAGCGACCTGGCGGGGTTTGCAACTAATGAAAAACTGTTTTTT.

Written as DNA, the CDR3 is TGCGCCACTATGACAGTAACCTACGAGCAGTACTTC. Its protein product is CATMTVTYEQYF. V usage is TRBV5-1 and J usage is TRBJ2-7; tentative D call: TRBD1 (5 bases). The germline CDR1 and CDR2 sequences are SGHRS and YFSETQ. With 9 bases removed from V and 2 bases from J, the gap between germline ends came to 12 bases. There are 12 residues in the CDR3.

V gene TRBV6-5 combines with J gene TRBJ2-1, with D possibly being TRBD1 (6 bases). The germline gives CDR1 MNHEY, CDR2 SVGAGI. Trimming cost V 8 bases and J 8 bases, with 22 bases left between them. CDR3 length equals 15 residues. The CDR3 sequence: CASPGRNRAADEQFF. CDR3 coding DNA: TGTGCCAGCCCAGGGCGCAACAGGGCGGCGGATGAGCAGTTCTTC.

V gene TRBV19 combines with J gene TRBJ2-2; TRBD2 aligns across 15 bases. CDR1 is LNHDA, CDR2 SQIVND, per germline (reference sequence). The ends lost 3 bases at V and 7 bases at J; junction bases unmatched: 6. The CDR3 has 17 amino acids. CDR3 protein: CASSMGLAGGDFGELFF. The CDR3 DNA is TGTGCCAGTAGTATGGGACTAGCGGGGGGAGATTTCGGGGAGCTGTTTTTT.

The chain carries TRBV2 and TRBJ2-6; 7 bases are shared with TRBD2. The junction had 6 bases not matched to a gene; V was cut back by 7 bases and J by 0 bases. The length of the CDR3 is 16 residues. Germline loops: CDR1 SNHLY, CDR2 FYNNEI. Written as DNA, the CDR3 is TGTGCCAGCACCATGGGGGGGGGCTCTGGGGCCAACGTCCTGACTTTC. The encoded protein is CASTMGGGSGANVLTF.

The chain recombines TRBV6-5 with TRBJ1-5; D perhaps matches TRBD1 (5 bases). Trimming pared 2 bases from V and 3 bases from J, leaving 11 bases between. The CDR3 is made up of 15 amino acids. The germline CDR1 and CDR2 sequences are MNHEY and SVGAGI. CDR3 residues: CASSYGREHNQPQHF. The CDR3 bases are TGTGCCAGCAGTTACGGCAGGGAACACAATCAGCCCCAGCATTTT.

The chain employs TRBV6-5 and TRBJ1-1; D is unresolved. Germline CDR1 reads MNHEY; CDR2 reads SVGAGI. The ends were cut back, 7 bases at V and 1 base at J, with 13 bases in the middle. The CDR3 has 14 residues. CDR3 protein: CASIPPGRNTEAFF. The CDR3 DNA is TGTGCCAGCATCCCACCGGGGAGGAACACTGAAGCTTTCTTT.

The V gene is TRBV2, the J gene TRBJ2-5; D is possibly TRBD2 (6 bases). V lost 6 bases and J 0 bases, leaving 14 bases between the germline ends. Germline V gene data show CDR1 as SNHLY and CDR2 as FYNNEI. CDR3 length: 15 residues. CDR3 region: CASSPLRGYQETQYF. In nucleotides, the CDR3 is TGTGCCAGCAGCCCACTCCGGGGGTACCAAGAGACCCAGTACTTC. The whole variable domain, remainder taken from reference TRBV2 and TRBJ2-5, is EPEVTQTPSHQVTQMGQEVILRCVPISNHLYFYWYRQILGQKVEFLVSFYNNEISEKSEIFDDQFSVERPDGSNFTLKIRSTKLEDSAMYFCASSPLRGYQETQYFGPGTRLLVL.

This clone was detected only once. The chain uses TRBV5-1 and TRBJ2-7, with TRBD1 matching 8 bases. The CDR3 consists of 16 residues. Trimming removed 4 bases from V and 0 bases from J; junction bases left unmatched: 9. Looked up from germline, CDR1 is SGHRS and CDR2 is YFSETQ. CDR3: CASSRGTGGSSYEQYF. DNA of the CDR3: TGCGCCAGCAGCAGAGGGACAGGTGGGAGCTCCTACGAGCAGTACTTC.

This chain uses TRBV15 with TRBJ2-7, with D possibly TRBD1 on 5 matching bases. The CDR3 totals 14 residues. Deletions cut 0 bases from V and 2 bases from J, with 8 bases between. CDR1 is LNHNV, CDR2 YYDKDF, per germline (reference sequence). The CDR3 sequence is CATSRDLTAYEQYF. As DNA, the CDR3 is TGTGCCACCAGCAGAGATTTGACAGCCTACGAGCAGTACTTC.

The chain has TRBV2 and TRBJ2-1, with a weak D call TRBD1 (6 bases). CDR1 SNHLY and CDR2 FYNNEI come from the germline V gene. V was pared by 6 bases and J by 10 bases, with 13 bases between. CDR3 size: 12 residues. CDR3 amino acids: CASRRGSREQFF. CDR3 bases: TGTGCCAGCAGAAGGGGGTCTCGAGAGCAGTTCTTC.

The chain recombines TRBV27 with TRBJ2-3; 9 nucleotides align to TRBD1. The CDR3 extends over 17 amino acids. The germline V gene encodes CDR1 MNHEY and CDR2 SMNVEV (reference sequence). V lost 0 bases and J lost 6; bases outside the gene matches: 10. The CDR3 loop is CASSLSTGGFRRDTQYF. The CDR3 nucleotides read TGTGCCAGCAGTTTATCCACAGGGGGCTTTAGAAGGGATACGCAGTATTTT.

The chain couples TRBV5-1 to TRBJ1-3; 7 bases match TRBD1. Trimming at V came to 3 bases and at J to 2 bases, leaving 5 bases not matched to a gene. The V gene's germline CDR1 is SGHRS and CDR2 YFSETQ. The CDR3 is 15 residues long. The CDR3 DNA is TGCGCCAGCAGCTCGGAAGACAGGGCTGGAAACACCATATATTTT. Its translation is CASSSEDRAGNTIYF.

The CDR3: CASSYIAGGPYEQYF. In nucleotides, the CDR3 is TGTGCCAGCAGTTACATAGCGGGGGGGCCTTACGAGCAGTACTTC. The chain has TRBV11-3 and TRBJ2-7, with TRBD2 identical over 11 bases. This CDR3 comprises 15 residues. Germline V gene lookup returns CDR1 SGHNT and CDR2 YENEEA. The V segment lost 6 bases and the J segment 4 bases; nucleotides outside the gene matches: 8. Complete variable domain (other parts from reference TRBV11-3 and TRBJ2-7): EAGVVQSPRYKIIEKKQPVAFWCNPISGHNTLYWYLQNLGQGPELLIRYENEEAVDDSQLPKDRFSAERLKGVDSTLKIQPAELGDSAVYLCASSYIAGGPYEQYFGPGTRLTVT.

The sample holds one count of this clone. The V call is TRBV5-1, the J call TRBJ1-5; no clear D gene. Germline V gene lookup returns CDR1 SGHRS and CDR2 YFSETQ. V was clipped by 0 bases and J by 5 bases, with 15 bases between them. The CDR3 sequence is 16 residues long. CDR3 amino acids: CASSLEPPGIDQPQHF. CDR3 in DNA: TGCGCCAGCAGCTTGGAGCCGCCGGGTATTGATCAGCCCCAGCATTTT.

CDR3 coding DNA: TGTGCCAGCAGCGGTACCAGATACCAAGAGACCCAGTACTTC. Protein product: CASSGTRYQETQYF. The genes are TRBV11-3 and TRBJ2-5; D is unresolved. The CDR3 runs to 14 residues. Trimming stripped 5 bases from V and 0 bases from J, with 10 bases between. Per the germline V gene, CDR1 is SGHNT and CDR2 is YENEEA. Full variable domain (remainder filled in from reference TRBV11-3 and TRBJ2-5): EAGVVQSPRYKIIEKKQPVAFWCNPISGHNTLYWYLQNLGQGPELLIRYENEEAVDDSQLPKDRFSAERLKGVDSTLKIQPAELGDSAVYLCASSGTRYQETQYFGPGTRLLVL.

As to this clone: The sample contains more than one DNA sequence encoding this CDR3. V is TRBV5-1 and J is TRBJ2-7, with 8 positions matching TRBD2. The V gene's germline CDR1 is SGHRS and CDR2 YFSETQ. The CDR3 runs 13 residues. The J segment lost 2 bases and the V segment lost 3 bases, leaving 1 base of the junction unmatched. In DNA form, the CDR3 reads TGCGCCAGCAGCTCGGGAGGGACCTACGAGCAGTACTTC. This encodes CASSSGGTYEQYF.

The chain has TRBV9 and TRBJ2-7; the match to TRBD2 covers 9 bases. The CDR3 length is 16 residues. Germline V lookup: CDR1 SGDLS, CDR2 YYNGEE. Unmatched junction bases numbered 10, after V lost 4 bases and J lost 2 bases. In nucleotides, the CDR3 is TGTGCCAGCAGCCCCCTGGCTAGCGGGGCTACCTACGAGCAGTACTTC. The encoded protein is CASSPLASGATYEQYF.

The gene calls are TRBV12-5 and TRBJ1-1, with D perhaps matching TRBD1 (5 bases). Germline-derived CDR1 and CDR2 are LGHNT and FRNRAP. Trimming left V 2 bases short and J 1 base short, with 11 bases between. The CDR3 runs to 15 residues. Here the CDR3 reads CASGLLGGQNTEAFF. As DNA, the CDR3 is TGTGCTAGTGGTTTGTTAGGCGGACAGAACACTGAAGCTTTCTTT.

This chain connects TRBV5-1 to TRBJ2-2; 9 bases match TRBD1. The CDR3 length is 19 residues. CDR1 and CDR2 (germline): SGHRS, YFSETQ. Trimming took 4 bases from V and 3 from J; bases not matched to a gene: 16. CDR3 in amino acids: CASSPRTGTGWGDTGELFF. Here the CDR3 DNA reads TGCGCCAGCAGCCCTCGCACCGGGACAGGGTGGGGTGACACCGGGGAGCTGTTTTTT.

The chain is built from TRBV19 and TRBJ1-2, with 8 positions matching TRBD1. This CDR3 spans 14 amino acids. Germline-derived CDR1 and CDR2 are LNHDA and SQIVND (reference sequence). The V segment lost 6 bases and the J segment 4 bases; nucleotides outside the gene matches: 7. CDR3 nucleotides: TGTGCCAGTAGCAGACAGGGGCTCGGCTATGGCTACACCTTC. This translates into CASSRQGLGYGYTF.

Concerning this clone: A single base separates this from a much larger clone, so it may be a read error. This CDR3 reads CASSEGTGAYEQYF. The CDR3 nucleotides are TGTGCCAGCAGTGAAGGGACAGGGGCCTACGAGCAGTACTTC. This rearrangement joins TRBV2 to TRBJ2-7; 9 positions match TRBD1. This CDR3 is 14 amino acids long. The trim removed 1 base at V and 2 bases at J, leaving 0 bases unmatched. The V gene's germline CDR1 is SNHLY and CDR2 FYNNEI.